This is a list of T cell receptor beta chains from one sample in a study of blood T cell repertoires in COVID-19. Assay used: immunoSEQ multiplex PCR; TCRdb lists only in-frame clones, some missing. The table records roughly 73,000 clones, around nine tenths of them present only once. Sample: peripheral blood. The receptors come from a human donor in a cohort sampled during active COVID-19. CDR3s include the opening cysteine and the closing phenylalanine or tryptophan. D genes are given only for firm matches. Some rows mark clone size as missing; the rest say once, few, many or name a class of expanded clone.

v_gene: TRBV2
d_gene: TRBD2
j_gene: TRBJ2-7
abundance: -
CDR3nt: TGTGCCAGCAGCGTAGAGTTTCGCGGGAGAGGCCTGGGAACCGAGCAGTACTTC
CDR3aa: CASSVEFRGRGLGTEQYF

v_gene: TRBV29-1
d_gene: -
j_gene: TRBJ1-3
abundance: medium-sized
CDR3nt: TGCAGCGTTGGAGGTCAAGACACCATATATTTT
CDR3aa: CSVGGQDTIYF

v_gene: TRBV5-1
d_gene: TRBD1
j_gene: TRBJ2-1
abundance: few
CDR3nt: TGCGCCAGCAGCTTGCCTGACAGGGGGTCGCCTTACTCCTACAATGAGCAGTTCTTC
CDR3aa: CASSLPDRGSPYSYNEQFF

v_gene: TRBV28
d_gene: -
j_gene: TRBJ2-1
abundance: -
CDR3nt: TGTGCCAGCGGAACAAGGAGGAAACTCTACAATGAGCAGTTCTTC
CDR3aa: CASGTRRKLYNEQFF

v_gene: TRBV11-2
d_gene: TRBD1
j_gene: TRBJ1-3
abundance: -
CDR3nt: TGTGCCAGCAGCCCTCCGGGGACAGGGTACATCTATGGAAACACCATATATTTT
CDR3aa: CASSPPGTGYIYGNTIYF

v_gene: TRBV19
d_gene: -
j_gene: TRBJ1-2
abundance: -
CDR3nt: TGTGCCAGTAAAGGGAGTTCTTGGGCGGAGGGGGGCTACACCTTC
CDR3aa: CASKGSSWAEGGYTF

v_gene: TRBV19
d_gene: TRBD1
j_gene: TRBJ2-2
abundance: -
CDR3nt: TGTGCCAGTAAGCTCGGACAGGGGAACACCGGGGAGCTGTTTTTT
CDR3aa: CASKLGQGNTGELFF

v_gene: TRBV27
d_gene: TRBD1
j_gene: TRBJ1-5
abundance: -
CDR3nt: TGTGCCAGCAGCCTGGACAGGGACGGTCAGCCCCAGCATTTT
CDR3aa: CASSLDRDGQPQHF

v_gene: TRBV2
d_gene: TRBD1
j_gene: TRBJ2-5
abundance: -
CDR3nt: TGTGCCAGCAGTGCGGGACAGGGCATCGAGACCCAGTACTTC
CDR3aa: CASSAGQGIETQYF

v_gene: TRBV5-1
d_gene: TRBD1
j_gene: TRBJ1-2
abundance: -
CDR3nt: TGCGCCAGTAATCCCTCCCCAACAGGGGTAATTTATGGCTACACCTTC
CDR3aa: CASNPSPTGVIYGYTF

v_gene: TRBV29-1
d_gene: -
j_gene: TRBJ1-2
abundance: once
CDR3nt: TGCAGCGCGCAGGGCTACACCTTC
CDR3aa: CSAQGYTF

v_gene: TRBV5-1
d_gene: TRBD1
j_gene: TRBJ2-3
abundance: -
CDR3nt: TGCGCCAGCAGCTGGGGGACAGGGTGGCTAGGCACAGATACGCAGTATTTT
CDR3aa: CASSWGTGWLGTDTQYF

v_gene: TRBV2
d_gene: -
j_gene: TRBJ1-1
abundance: -
CDR3nt: TGTGCCAGCAGTGTAGGCAGGGGAAGAACGACTGAAGCTTTCTTT
CDR3aa: CASSVGRGRTTEAFF

v_gene: TRBV6-1
d_gene: TRBD1
j_gene: TRBJ2-7
abundance: -
CDR3nt: TGTGCCAGCAGTGAATCGACAGGGGACTCCTACGAGCAGTACTTC
CDR3aa: CASSESTGDSYEQYF

v_gene: TRBV6-5
d_gene: TRBD2
j_gene: TRBJ2-3
abundance: -
CDR3nt: TGTGCCAGCTTTGTAGCGGGAGGGCTGGGAGATACGCAGTATTTT
CDR3aa: CASFVAGGLGDTQYF

v_gene: TRBV19
d_gene: TRBD1
j_gene: TRBJ2-1
abundance: -
CDR3nt: TGTGCCAGTAGTATCGCCCAGGGGGCCCCCTACAATGAGCAGTTCTTC
CDR3aa: CASSIAQGAPYNEQFF

v_gene: TRBV7-9
d_gene: -
j_gene: TRBJ1-1
abundance: -
CDR3nt: TGTGCCAGCAGCTTAAAAGGGGTAGGGACTGAAGCTTTCTTT
CDR3aa: CASSLKGVGTEAFF

v_gene: TRBV5-1
d_gene: TRBD2
j_gene: TRBJ2-2
abundance: -
CDR3nt: TGCGCCAGCAGCGTGGGGACTAGCGGATACACCGGGGAGCTGTTTTTT
CDR3aa: CASSVGTSGYTGELFF

v_gene: TRBV10-2
d_gene: TRBD1
j_gene: TRBJ1-2
abundance: -
CDR3nt: TGCGCCAGCAGTGAGTCCAGGGGGCGGGATGGCTACACCTTC
CDR3aa: CASSESRGRDGYTF

v_gene: TRBV5-1
d_gene: TRBD1
j_gene: TRBJ1-1
abundance: -
CDR3nt: TGCGCCAGCAGCTCTGGGACAGGGGGCACTGAAGCTTTCTTT
CDR3aa: CASSSGTGGTEAFF

v_gene: TRBV4-1
d_gene: -
j_gene: TRBJ1-5
abundance: few
CDR3nt: TGCGCCAGCAGCCAACCTGGACAGCAGAATCAGCCCCAGCATTTT
CDR3aa: CASSQPGQQNQPQHF

v_gene: TRBV7-6
d_gene: -
j_gene: TRBJ1-1
abundance: -
CDR3nt: TGTGCCAGCAGCTCGCAGGGGAACACTGAAGCTTTCTTT
CDR3aa: CASSSQGNTEAFF

v_gene: TRBV2
d_gene: -
j_gene: TRBJ2-1
abundance: once
CDR3nt: TGTGCCAGCAGTGAGTCGCCCAGCTCCTACAATGAGCAGTTCTTC
CDR3aa: CASSESPSSYNEQFF

v_gene: TRBV28
d_gene: -
j_gene: TRBJ1-6
abundance: few
CDR3nt: TGTGCCAGCAGTTTGAAGGGGGTTAATTCACCCCTCCACTTT
CDR3aa: CASSLKGVNSPLHF

v_gene: TRBV5-1
d_gene: TRBD2
j_gene: TRBJ2-1
abundance: -
CDR3nt: TGCGCCAGCAGCCCGGGAGGAACGAGGACCAATGAGCAGTTCTTC
CDR3aa: CASSPGGTRTNEQFF

v_gene: TRBV2
d_gene: -
j_gene: TRBJ2-1
abundance: -
CDR3nt: TGTGCCAGCAGTGGGTTGACCCCGGGTGAGCAGTTCTTC
CDR3aa: CASSGLTPGEQFF

v_gene: TRBV5-5
d_gene: -
j_gene: TRBJ2-5
abundance: -
CDR3nt: TGTGCCAGCAGCTTAGACGGACAGATCCAAGAGACCCAGTACTTC
CDR3aa: CASSLDGQIQETQYF

v_gene: TRBV29-1
d_gene: -
j_gene: TRBJ1-1
abundance: -
CDR3nt: TGCAGCGTTGATATAAACACTGAAGCTTTCTTT
CDR3aa: CSVDINTEAFF

v_gene: TRBV10-3
d_gene: -
j_gene: TRBJ2-3
abundance: once
CDR3nt: TGTGCCATCAGTGAGTCCGGGGGAGCAGATACGCAGTATTTT
CDR3aa: CAISESGGADTQYF

v_gene: TRBV11-2
d_gene: -
j_gene: TRBJ1-1
abundance: once
CDR3nt: TGTGCCAGCAGCTTAGGAATAACCGGGACAAAAGAAGCTTTCTTT
CDR3aa: CASSLGITGTKEAFF

v_gene: TRBV5-1
d_gene: -
j_gene: TRBJ2-1
abundance: -
CDR3nt: TGCGCCAGCAGCTCCAGGGGTAGCGTGACTGAGCAGTTCTTC
CDR3aa: CASSSRGSVTEQFF

v_gene: TRBV19
d_gene: TRBD2
j_gene: TRBJ2-1
abundance: -
CDR3nt: TGTGCCAGTAGTATGAGACTAGCGGGAGATGAGCAGTTCTTC
CDR3aa: CASSMRLAGDEQFF

v_gene: TRBV30
d_gene: -
j_gene: TRBJ1-1
abundance: once
CDR3nt: TGTGCCTGGGACCCCGGGGTAGAGAACACTGAAGCTTTCTTT
CDR3aa: CAWDPGVENTEAFF

v_gene: TRBV2
d_gene: TRBD1
j_gene: TRBJ1-2
abundance: -
CDR3nt: TGTGCCAGCAGTCCTACAGGGGGCAACTATGGCTACACCTTC
CDR3aa: CASSPTGGNYGYTF

v_gene: TRBV28
d_gene: -
j_gene: TRBJ2-5
abundance: -
CDR3nt: TGTGCCAGCAGTCTTGAGGGGGTCCAAGAGACCCAGTACTTC
CDR3aa: CASSLEGVQETQYF

v_gene: TRBV2
d_gene: -
j_gene: TRBJ2-2
abundance: -
CDR3nt: TGTGCCAGCAGTGATAACAGGGTTCAGACGGCCGGGGAGCTGTTTTTT
CDR3aa: CASSDNRVQTAGELFF

v_gene: TRBV19
d_gene: TRBD1
j_gene: TRBJ2-1
abundance: -
CDR3nt: TGTGCCAGTAGTATAGGGGACAGGGGGCCTGGTGAGCAGTTCTTC
CDR3aa: CASSIGDRGPGEQFF

v_gene: TRBV11-2
d_gene: -
j_gene: TRBJ2-3
abundance: -
CDR3nt: TGTGCCAGCAGCCGTTGGGAGTTGGGGACAGATACGCAGTATTTT
CDR3aa: CASSRWELGTDTQYF

v_gene: TRBV7-9
d_gene: -
j_gene: TRBJ1-4
abundance: -
CDR3nt: TGTGCCAGCAGCCCGCTGCTTCAGAATGAAAAACTGTTTTTT
CDR3aa: CASSPLLQNEKLFF

v_gene: TRBV9
d_gene: -
j_gene: TRBJ1-1
abundance: -
CDR3nt: TGTGCCAGCAGCGGACAGTCGAACACTGAAGCTTTCTTT
CDR3aa: CASSGQSNTEAFF

v_gene: TRBV18
d_gene: -
j_gene: TRBJ2-2
abundance: -
CDR3nt: TGTGCCAGCTCACCAGGGTTAGCGGCGAACACCGGGGAGCTGTTTTTT
CDR3aa: CASSPGLAANTGELFF